A single sample is the source of the 23 T cell receptor beta chains below, sequenced in a study of vaccination and CD4 T cells after COVID-19. Researchers used the Oncomine TCR Beta short-read assay to sequence DNA from cultured CD4+ T cells. TCRdb independently ran MiXCR on the PCR reads; one entry per CDR3 protein. Of approximately 21,000 distinct CDR3 sequences detected, 60% appear once; the ten largest clones hold about an eighth. Treatment defined: roughly 11-day PBMC culture with coronavirus spike peptide pools or control peptides (ViraFEST assay). Antigen specificity for these receptors is unknown. The sample here was CD4+ T cells from blood, cultured in vitro, taken after SARS-CoV-2 vaccination. All receptors come from a human donor who received a COVID-19 vaccine.

The chain uses TRBV5-1 and TRBJ2-3; D remains ambiguous. V was clipped by 3 bases and J by 3 bases, with 5 bases between them. Germline V gene lookup returns CDR1 SGHRS and CDR2 YFSETQ. The CDR3 runs to 12 residues. The CDR3 loop is CASSSPTDTQYF. The CDR3 DNA sequence: TGCGCCAGCAGCTCCCCAACAGATACGCAGTATTTT.

The genes are TRBV12-3 or TRBV12-4 and TRBJ2-7; possibly TRBD1 or TRBD2 for D (5 bases each). The CDR3 extends over 15 amino acids. Trimming removed 6 bases from V and 7 bases from J, with 22 bases in between. CDR3 protein: CASSPGPGKRKEQYF. Here the CDR3 DNA reads TGTGCCAGCAGCCCGGGACCTGGGAAGAGGAAGGAGCAGTACTTC.

V is TRBV7-9 and J is TRBJ1-1, with D uncertain. The CDR3 contains 13 residues. The V gene's germline CDR1 is SEHNR and CDR2 FQNEAQ (reference sequence). The ends were cut back, 5 bases at V and 0 bases at J, with 7 bases in the middle. CDR3 loop: CASSPTLNTEAFF. The CDR3 nucleotides are TGTGCCAGCAGCCCAACACTGAACACTGAAGCTTTCTTT.

The genes are TRBV20-1 and TRBJ1-2; the D is unclear. This CDR3 comprises 13 residues. CDR1 is DFQATT and CDR2 is SNEGSKA in the germline V gene (reference sequence). Deletions cut 6 bases from V and 2 bases from J, with 13 bases between. The CDR3 sequence is CSASAGLNYGYTF. In DNA form, the CDR3 reads TGCAGTGCCTCAGCTGGACTGAACTATGGCTACACCTTC.

The V call is TRBV5-4, the J call TRBJ1-2, with a possible D match to TRBD1 (6 bases). CDR1 and CDR2 from the germline V gene are SGHNT and YYREEE (reference sequence). Trimming stripped 3 bases from V and 3 bases from J, with 15 bases between. The CDR3 totals 15 residues. CDR3 nucleotide sequence: TGTGCCAGCAGCTACTTCGACAGGAGAGACTATGGCTACACCTTC. Translating gives CASSYFDRRDYGYTF.

The V call is TRBV10-3, the J call TRBJ1-2, with D possibly being TRBD1 (6 bases). The CDR3 length is 15 residues. Trimming shortened V by 2 bases and J by 4 bases, and 14 bases separated the two germline ends. Germline CDR1 reads ENHRY; CDR2 reads SYGVKD. The CDR3 nucleotides are TGTGCCATCAGTGAGAACGTTCGAGGGGGCTATGGCTACACCTTC. It encodes CAISENVRGGYGYTF.

V usage is TRBV19 and J usage is TRBJ1-1; D is perhaps TRBD1 (5 bases). In germline, CDR1 is LNHDA, CDR2 SQIVND (reference sequence). This CDR3 spans 14 amino acids. Trimming removed 9 bases at V and 1 base at J, with 15 bases between. Written as DNA, the CDR3 is TGTGCCAGCGCCCGGGGGAGAGAGAACACTGAAGCTTTCTTT. It codes for CASARGRENTEAFF.

The rearrangement links TRBV20-1 to TRBJ1-4, with 7 bases identical to TRBD1. Looked up from germline, CDR1 is DFQATT and CDR2 is SNEGSKA (reference sequence). Trimming at V came to 0 bases and at J to 7 bases, leaving 5 bases not matched to a gene. This CDR3 comprises 14 residues. In DNA form, the CDR3 reads TGCAGTGCTAGAGACGACAGGGTAGCTGAAAAACTGTTTTTT. This encodes CSARDDRVAEKLFF.

V and J are TRBV6-1 and TRBJ2-2; 7 positions match TRBD1. The CDR3 is made up of 14 amino acids. Germline V lookup: CDR1 MNHNS, CDR2 SASEGT. J was trimmed by 5 bases and V by 8 bases; bases with no gene match: 8. As DNA, the CDR3 is TGTGCCAGCCAAGACAGGGTTAAAACCGGGGAGCTGTTTTTT. Its protein is CASQDRVKTGELFF.

CDR3 sequence: CASRRFIGSQETQYF. The CDR3, as DNA: TGTGCCAGCAGGCGATTCATCGGGAGTCAAGAGACCCAGTACTTC. This chain uses TRBV7-3 with TRBJ2-5; TRBD2 is a possible D gene (6 bases). V was shortened by 6 bases and J by 2 bases, with 16 bases between the two germline ends. The germline V gene has CDR1 SGHTA and CDR2 FQGTGA. The CDR3 spans 15 residues.

The V gene is TRBV6-5, the J gene TRBJ1-2; TRBD1 aligns across 7 bases. The V gene's germline CDR1 is MNHEY and CDR2 SVGAGI. V lost 6 bases, J lost 3 bases, and 7 bases stayed unmatched. This CDR3 is built from 14 residues. CDR3 nucleotide sequence: TGTGCCAGCAGGGACTCGGGACAGCACTATGGCTACACCTTC. This translates into CASRDSGQHYGYTF.

The chain has TRBV19 and TRBJ2-3; TRBD1 aligns across 9 bases. The CDR3 is 17 amino acids. Germline CDR1 LNHDA, CDR2 SQIVND (reference sequence). The J segment lost 5 bases and the V segment lost 1 base, leaving 10 bases of the junction unmatched. For the CDR3, the DNA is TGTGCCAGTAGTATAGGGGGGACAGGGACCGGGATAGATACGCAGTATTTT. This gives the protein CASSIGGTGTGIDTQYF.

V and J are TRBV2 and TRBJ1-2, with 8 bases lining up with TRBD1. Germline V gene data show CDR1 as SNHLY and CDR2 as FYNNEI. This CDR3 has 14 amino acids. Trimming cost V 7 bases and J 8 bases; bases outside gene matches: 12. The CDR3, as DNA: TGTGCCAGCACGAACCCGACAGGGGTTGAAGGCTACACCTTC. Protein product: CASTNPTGVEGYTF. The entire variable domain, with the rest obtained from reference TRBV2 and TRBJ1-2, is as follows: EPEVTQTPSHQVTQMGQEVILRCVPISNHLYFYWYRQILGQKVEFLVSFYNNEISEKSEIFDDQFSVERPDGSNFTLKIRSTKLEDSAMYFCASTNPTGVEGYTFGSGTRLTVV.

This clonotype was observed once. Sequence at one end of the junction differs from germline and may be a read error. The chain combines TRBV5-5 with TRBJ1-4; D is possibly TRBD1 (5 bases). Germline-derived CDR1 and CDR2 are SGHKS and YYEKEE (reference sequence). The length of the CDR3 is 15 residues. CDR3 nucleotides: TGTGCCAGCAGCTTGTTATGGGGGGGTAATGAAAAACTGTTTTTC. Protein: CASSLLWGGNEKLFF. The entire variable domain, with the rest obtained from reference TRBV5-5 and TRBJ1-4, is as follows: DAGVTQSPTHLIKTRGQQVTLRCSPISGHKSVSWYQQVLGQGPQFIFQYYEKEERGRGNFPDRFSARQFPNYSSELNVNALLLGDSALYLCASSLLWGGNEKLFFGSGTQLSVL.

This clonotype was observed a handful of times. The genes are TRBV6-1 and TRBJ2-2, with unresolved D. This CDR3 has 15 amino acids. Germline assignment: CDR1 MNHNS and CDR2 SASEGT. V gave up 6 bases and J gave up 3 bases, with 14 bases separating them. Here the CDR3 reads CASSLQSGDTGELFF. The CDR3 DNA is TGTGCCAGCAGCTTGCAAAGTGGTGACACCGGGGAGCTGTTTTTT.

This sequence joins TRBV27 and TRBJ2-3; D is possibly TRBD1 (6 bases). The germline V gene has CDR1 MNHEY and CDR2 SMNVEV (reference sequence). This CDR3 spans 14 amino acids. V lost 2 bases and J 0 bases, leaving 6 bases between the germline ends. CDR3 sequence (DNA): TGTGCCAGCAGTTTAGGACAGAGCACAGATACGCAGTATTTT. Its translation: CASSLGQSTDTQYF.

The CDR3 reads CASRAGNYGYTF. The CDR3 nucleotides read TGTGCCAGCAGAGCCGGGAACTATGGCTACACCTTC. The chain has TRBV6-1 and TRBJ1-2; D not resolved. The germline CDR1 and CDR2 sequences are MNHNS and SASEGT. This CDR3 is built from 12 residues. The V end lost 6 bases, the J end lost 2 bases, and 7 bases lay between the germline ends.

The chain recombines TRBV20-1 with TRBJ2-7; 10 bases line up with TRBD2. J lost 0 bases, V lost 3 bases, and 5 bases had no gene match. The germline CDR1 and CDR2 sequences are DFQATT and SNEGSKA (reference sequence). The CDR3 contains 15 residues. Here the CDR3 reads CSASLAGDLSYEQYF. DNA for the CDR3: TGCAGTGCTAGTCTAGCGGGGGACCTCTCCTACGAGCAGTACTTC.

The chain is built from TRBV5-1 and TRBJ1-1; D remains unclear. CDR3 length: 13 amino acids. V shed 0 bases and J shed 3 bases, with 6 bases lying between them. Germline V gene lookup returns CDR1 SGHRS and CDR2 YFSETQ. CDR3 in DNA: TGCGCCAGCAGCTTGGCCGGATACACTGAAGCTTTCTTT. Amino acids: CASSLAGYTEAFF.

The chain is built from TRBV7-9 and TRBJ1-5, with 7 bases aligning to TRBD1. The germline V gene has CDR1 SEHNR and CDR2 FQNEAQ (reference sequence). CDR3 length: 14 residues. V lost 2 bases and J lost 10; bases outside the gene matches: 8. CDR3 bases: TGTGCCAGCAGCTTATCAGGGGGGGACAGCCCCCAGCATTTT. It yields the protein CASSLSGGDSPQHF.

The rearrangement uses TRBV7-9 and TRBJ2-5; the match to TRBD1 covers 12 bases. Germline-derived CDR1 and CDR2 are SEHNR and FQNEAQ (reference sequence). This CDR3 is built from 16 residues. V trimming: 5 bases; J trimming: 4 bases; junction bases outside the gene matches: 8. The CDR3 region has the DNA TGTGCCAGCAGCATCCCCCGGGACAGGGGGCGAGAGACCCAGTACTTC. This encodes CASSIPRDRGRETQYF.

The chain links TRBV7-9 to TRBJ2-7; D not certain. V dropped 5 bases and J dropped 4 bases, with 6 bases sitting between them. CDR3 length equals 11 residues. Germline CDR1 is SEHNR and CDR2 is FQNEAQ (reference sequence). The CDR3 DNA reads as TGTGCCAGCAGCCCGCTGTACGAGCAGTACTTC. Translated: CASSPLYEQYF.

V usage is TRBV19 and J usage is TRBJ1-1, with 9 bases lining up with TRBD1. The V gene's germline CDR1 is LNHDA and CDR2 SQIVND (reference sequence). The CDR3 contains 16 residues. V was pared by 4 bases and J by 7 bases, with 13 bases of the junction left unmatched. DNA of the CDR3: TGTGCCAGTAGTACTCCGGGACAGGGCTTATCGTATGAAGCTTTCTTT. Protein product: CASSTPGQGLSYEAFF.